This T cell receptor beta chain was retrieved from a study of cytomegalovirus exposure and HLA in healthy donors. The study's findings and limits: A list of about 160 TCR beta chains associated with cytomegalovirus was given.

Use of 60 Vbeta and 13 Jbeta primers characterized the PCR. Sequencing used immunoSEQ multiplex PCR; TCRdb keeps in-frame clones, though not all of them. In all, the sample yields about 200,000 clones. Germline V gene data show CDR1 as LGHNA and CDR2 as YSLEER. This CDR3 is built from 16 residues. Points on this clone: The antigen remains undetermined.

While unrecorded immune exposures were likely, the donors were nominally healthy when sampled. Sequenced input: PBMCs. This receptor was identified in a boy aged 5-17 years in good health and CMV-seronegative. The V and J genes are TRBV4-3 and TRBJ2-5, with 7 bases lining up with TRBD1. The DNA end is more similar to TRBJ2-7, so the J call may be wrong. The CDR3 sequence: CASSQGSGTAYYEQYF. In nucleotides, the CDR3 is TGCGCCAGCAGCCAAGGGTCCGGGACAGCTTACTACGAGCAGTACTTC.